These T cell receptor beta chains were read from a single sample in a study of Ad26.COV2.S vaccination and SARS-CoV-2 variants. TCRdb's copy holds only in-frame clones and misses some; the assay was immunoSEQ multiplex PCR. This table holds around 320,000 clones, over 80% found once. The sequences come from peripheral blood, collected in a trial of Ad26.COV2.S vaccine versus placebo. These receptor sequences come from a person between 18 and 65 years old who received the Ad26.COV2.S COVID-19 vaccine or a placebo. Each CDR3 is given with its conserved first and last residue. The D gene is left open where the match is weak. For some rows the clone size is stated as once, few or many, or as a class when expanded; others skip it.

D,V,size,J,CDR3,DNA
.,TRBV5-8,.,TRBJ2-1,CASSLYQGDNEQFF,TGTGCCAGCAGCTTGTATCAGGGTGACAATGAGCAGTTCTTC
.,TRBV5-1,.,TRBJ2-7,CASSRTTRGSYEQYF,TGCGCCAGCAGCCGCACGACTAGGGGGTCCTACGAGCAGTACTTC
.,TRBV7-9,few,TRBJ2-1,CASTEKSAKGQFF,TGTGCCAGCACCGAAAAATCGGCGAAGGGGCAGTTCTTC
TRBD1,TRBV5-5,.,TRBJ1-1,CASSLAGTGTSRTEAFF,TGTGCCAGCAGCTTGGCCGGGACAGGGACGTCGAGAACTGAAGCTTTCTTT
TRBD2,TRBV7-9,.,TRBJ2-1,CASSSTSGGTSSYNEQFF,TGTGCCAGCAGCTCGACTAGCGGGGGCACTTCTTCTTACAATGAGCAGTTCTTC
TRBD2,TRBV28,many,TRBJ2-3,CATTTSGADTQYF,TGTGCCACTACGACTAGCGGGGCAGATACGCAGTATTTT
.,TRBV14,.,TRBJ1-5,CASRYHTQTFNQPQHF,TGTGCCAGCAGATATCATACGCAGACATTCAATCAGCCCCAGCATTTT
.,TRBV5-1,.,TRBJ2-5,CASSLEAAETQYF,TGCGCCAGCAGCTTGGAGGCAGCCGAGACCCAGTACTTC
TRBD1,TRBV15,.,TRBJ1-1,CATSTYRGPNTEAFF,TGTGCCACCAGCACTTACAGGGGACCGAACACTGAAGCTTTCTTT
TRBD2,TRBV6-4,once,TRBJ2-1,CASSEDTSGAEQFF,TGTGCCAGCAGTGAAGATACTAGCGGGGCCGAGCAGTTCTTC
.,TRBV11-2,.,TRBJ1-2,CASSSVAGGGAGYTF,TGTGCCAGCAGCTCTGTAGCTGGGGGGGGCGCTGGCTACACCTTC
.,TRBV12-3/TRBV12-4,.,TRBJ1-1,CASSFNPGSEAFF,TGTGCCAGCAGTTTTAACCCAGGGAGCGAAGCTTTCTTT
.,TRBV2,once,TRBJ2-2,CASTADNTGELFF,TGTGCCAGCACGGCAGACAACACCGGGGAGCTGTTTTTT
.,TRBV7-6,.,TRBJ2-5,CASSLARKETQYF,TGTGCCAGCAGCTTAGCCCGGAAGGAGACCCAGTACTTC
.,TRBV5-8,.,TRBJ1-5,CASSHFNQPQHF,TGTGCCAGCAGCCATTTTAATCAGCCCCAGCATTTT
.,TRBV5-1,.,TRBJ2-1,CASRRTDLTYNEQFF,TGCGCCAGCCGAAGGACCGACCTAACCTACAATGAGCAGTTCTTC
.,TRBV5-8,.,TRBJ1-6,CASRTEGTYNSPLHF,TGTGCCAGCAGAACTGAGGGAACCTATAATTCACCCCTCCACTTT
.,TRBV10-3,.,TRBJ1-2,CAISEPLETDYGYTF,TGTGCCATCAGTGAGCCGCTGGAGACAGACTATGGCTACACCTTC
.,TRBV18,.,TRBJ1-1,CASSLRETDTEAFF,TGTGCCAGCTCACTACGTGAAACGGACACTGAAGCTTTCTTT
.,TRBV3-1/TRBV3-2,.,TRBJ2-2,CASSQVAGTGELFF,TGTGCCAGCAGCCAAGTCGCCGGGACGGGAGAGCTGTTTTTT
.,TRBV5-5,.,TRBJ1-6,CASSFEGSSYNSPLHF,TGTGCCAGCAGCTTTGAGGGGAGCTCCTATAATTCACCCCTCCACTTT
.,TRBV11-3,.,TRBJ2-3,CASSLGGSADTQYF,TGTGCCAGCAGCTTAGGTGGGTCAGCGGATACGCAGTATTTT
TRBD1,TRBV6-4,few,TRBJ1-1,CASSPEQGATEAFF,TGTGCCAGCAGCCCAGAACAGGGGGCCACTGAAGCTTTCTTT
.,TRBV19,.,TRBJ2-1,CASSIGASKGSVEQFF,TGTGCCAGTAGTATAGGGGCCAGCAAGGGTTCGGTTGAGCAGTTCTTC
TRBD2,TRBV19,.,TRBJ2-5,CASSMTGGETQYF,TGTGCCAGTAGTATGACGGGGGGAGAGACCCAGTACTTC
TRBD1,TRBV11-3,.,TRBJ1-4,CASSYWTGKNEKLFF,TGTGCCAGCAGCTACTGGACAGGGAAGAATGAAAAACTGTTTTTT
TRBD1,TRBV9,.,TRBJ2-7,CASSLGRGLSYEQYF,TGTGCCAGCAGCCTGGGCAGGGGGCTATCCTACGAGCAGTACTTC
.,TRBV7-8,.,TRBJ2-2,CASSLGTNTGELFF,TGTGCCAGCAGCTTGGGCACGAACACCGGGGAGCTGTTTTTT
.,TRBV24-1,.,TRBJ1-2,CATSSGGAGRAGYTF,TGTGCCACCAGTAGCGGCGGAGCGGGCAGGGCTGGCTACACCTTC
.,TRBV4-1,.,TRBJ1-4,CASSQGDTSNEKLFF,TGCGCCAGCAGCCAAGGGGACACGTCTAATGAAAAACTGTTTTTT
.,TRBV2,.,TRBJ2-3,CASSDAGTDTQYF,TGTGCCAGTTCAGACGCGGGGACAGATACGCAGTATTTT
TRBD2,TRBV30,once,TRBJ2-3,CAWSVGSGETDTQYF,TGTGCCTGGAGTGTGGGTAGCGGGGAGACAGATACGCAGTATTTT
.,TRBV2,.,TRBJ1-5,CASGEGNQPQHF,TGTGCCAGCGGCGAAGGCAATCAGCCCCAGCATTTT
TRBD2,TRBV11-3,.,TRBJ2-7,CASSFGLAGSNEQYF,TGTGCCAGCAGCTTCGGACTAGCGGGGAGCAACGAGCAGTACTTC
.,TRBV28,.,TRBJ2-7,CASSLEGRGYEQYF,TGTGCCAGCAGTTTGGAAGGTCGGGGGTACGAGCAGTACTTC
TRBD1,TRBV30,.,TRBJ2-7,CAWKKSDRAIWNEQYF,TGTGCCTGGAAGAAATCCGACAGGGCAATTTGGAACGAGCAGTACTTC
.,TRBV9,.,TRBJ1-2,CASSVRSDWAYGYTF,TGTGCCAGCAGCGTACGGTCCGATTGGGCCTATGGCTACACCTTC
TRBD2,TRBV3-1/TRBV3-2,.,TRBJ2-5,CASSPRTGLAAETQYF,TGTGCCAGCAGCCCGAGGACTGGACTAGCGGCAGAGACCCAGTACTTC
TRBD2,TRBV4-1,.,TRBJ2-7,CASSPRTSGGRVGEQYF,TGCGCCAGCAGCCCAAGGACTAGCGGGGGTAGAGTGGGAGAGCAGTACTTC
TRBD1,TRBV15,.,TRBJ1-5,CATGGDSHQPQHF,TGTGCCACGGGTGGGGACAGCCATCAGCCCCAGCATTTT
.,TRBV5-1,.,TRBJ2-7,CASRYITGNEQYF,TGCGCCAGCAGATACATAACAGGGAACGAGCAGTACTTC